These 32 T cell receptor beta chains were sequenced from one sample in a study of blood T cell repertoires in COVID-19. The assay was immunoSEQ multiplex PCR, and TCRdb's table has in-frame clones only and misses some. The sample carries 130,000 to 150,000 clones, approximately 80% recorded once. The specimen sequenced was peripheral blood. The receptor set was obtained from a man aged 60-69 years with active or convalescent COVID-19.

The CDR3 DNA reads TGTGCCATTAGGGGACTAGCGGAAAACACCGGGGAGCTGTTTTTT. This codes for CAIRGLAENTGELFF. V usage is TRBV6-6 and J usage is TRBJ2-2, with 11 bases that match TRBD2. Germline CDR1 MNHNY, CDR2 SVGAGI (reference sequence). The CDR3 has 15 residues. The J segment lost 2 bases and the V segment lost 10 bases, leaving 6 bases of the junction unmatched.

This clone showed up just once. The chain recombines TRBV5-1 with TRBJ2-7, with 7 bases identical to TRBD1. CDR1 and CDR2 from the germline V gene are SGHRS and YFSETQ. This CDR3 spans 16 amino acids. V trimming: 4 bases; J trimming: 0 bases; junction bases outside the gene matches: 10. CDR3 amino acids: CASSPGQSLSSYEQYF. The CDR3 coding sequence is TGCGCCAGCAGCCCGGGACAGTCGCTAAGCTCCTACGAGCAGTACTTC.

The genes are TRBV18 and TRBJ2-7; TRBD1 might be the D (7 bases). The V end lost 4 bases, the J end lost 3 bases, and 13 bases lay between the germline ends. CDR3 size: 14 residues. CDR1 is KGHSH, CDR2 LQKENI, per germline. The CDR3 sequence: CASSLGQEGYEQYF. The CDR3 bases are TGTGCCAGCTCACTAGGACAGGAGGGCTACGAGCAGTACTTC. Based on the CDR3 plus reference TRBV18 and TRBJ2-7, the full variable domain is NAGVMQNPRHLVRRRGQEARLRCSPMKGHSHVYWYRQLPEEGLKFMVYLQKENIIDESGMPKERFSAEFPKEGPSILRIQQVVRGDSAAYFCASSLGQEGYEQYFGPGTRLTVT.

The chain is built from TRBV4-3 and TRBJ2-1; 8 nucleotides align to TRBD2. Per the germline V gene, CDR1 is LGHNA and CDR2 is YSLEER. The CDR3 sequence is 14 residues long. V trimming: 4 bases; J trimming: 9 bases; junction bases outside the gene matches: 8. CDR3 residues: CASSPPGLGVEQFF. CDR3 in DNA: TGCGCCAGCAGCCCCCCGGGACTAGGGGTTGAGCAGTTCTTC.

This clone was counted once. The chain links TRBV6-5 to TRBJ1-6; D remains unclear. Germline CDR1 MNHEY, CDR2 SVGAGI. V lost 6 bases to trimming and J lost 0 bases, with 9 bases between them. The CDR3 is 15 amino acids. CDR3: CASSSPSSYNSPLHF. CDR3 bases: TGTGCCAGCAGCTCCCCGAGCTCCTATAATTCACCCCTCCACTTT.

The rearrangement uses TRBV27 and TRBJ2-2; 13 positions agree with TRBD2. The CDR3 covers 18 residues. Per the germline V gene, CDR1 is MNHEY and CDR2 is SMNVEV (reference sequence). The V segment lost 6 bases and the J segment 4 bases; nucleotides outside the gene matches: 11. Here the CDR3 reads CASSLLAGGPGGTGELFF. CDR3 coding DNA: TGTGCCAGCAGCTTACTAGCGGGAGGGCCGGGCGGCACCGGGGAGCTGTTTTTT.

The V call is TRBV7-2, the J call TRBJ2-1; 8 nucleotides line up with TRBD2. Unmatched junction bases numbered 9, after V lost 8 bases and J lost 6 bases. The CDR3 extends over 14 amino acids. From germline, CDR1 is SGHTA and CDR2 FQGNSA. In nucleotides, the CDR3 is TGTGCCAGCGTACCGGGACTAGGGGCCAATGAGCAGTTCTTC. Protein product: CASVPGLGANEQFF.

As DNA, the CDR3 is TGTGCCAGCAGCACGGACAGGAACACTGAAGCTTTCTTT. Translating it yields CASSTDRNTEAFF. This chain uses TRBV7-9 with TRBJ1-1; TRBD1 is a possible D gene (6 bases). Germline CDR1 and CDR2: SEHNR and FQNEAQ (reference sequence). The CDR3 contains 13 residues. V was trimmed by 5 bases and J by 1 base, leaving 8 bases between them.

This clone was picked up a small number of times. The chain carries TRBV5-1 and TRBJ1-6; 8 nucleotides match TRBD1. V dropped 4 bases and J dropped 7; count of bases not matched to a gene: 7. Germline CDR1 reads SGHRS; CDR2 reads YFSETQ. The CDR3 totals 15 residues. CDR3: CASSERTGRNSPLHF. Written as DNA, the CDR3 is TGCGCCAGCAGCGAACGGACAGGGAGAAATTCACCCCTCCACTTT.

The chain combines TRBV7-9 with TRBJ1-1; TRBD1 is a possible D gene (6 bases). Germline V gives CDR1 SEHNR, CDR2 FQNEAQ (reference sequence). The CDR3 sequence is 14 residues long. V lost 2 bases and J 2 bases, leaving 9 bases between the germline ends. The CDR3 DNA is TGTGCCAGCAGCTTATCCGGGACAAACACTGAAGCTTTCTTT. Amino acid sequence: CASSLSGTNTEAFF.

This clone was seen a single time. The V call is TRBV7-9, the J call TRBJ2-7; 12 bases fit TRBD1. CDR1 is SEHNR, CDR2 FQNEAQ, per germline (reference sequence). This CDR3 contains 14 residues. J lost 6 bases, V lost 4 bases, and 4 bases had no gene match. As DNA, the CDR3 is TGTGCCAGCAGCTCCGGGACAGGGGGCTTCGAGCAGTACTTC. Translation: CASSSGTGGFEQYF.

The CDR3 DNA sequence: TGTGCCAGCAGTCCCCTGTACTCTACGAACACAGATACGCAGTATTTT. It codes for CASSPLYSTNTDTQYF. The chain employs TRBV27 and TRBJ2-3; D remains unclear. Trimming took off 5 bases at V and 2 bases at J, with 17 bases between the two ends. Looked up from germline, CDR1 is MNHEY and CDR2 is SMNVEV (reference sequence). CDR3 size: 16 residues.

The rearrangement uses TRBV5-8 and TRBJ2-1; no firm D call. Germline CDR1 and CDR2: SGHTS and YDEGEE. Trimming took off 0 bases at V and 11 bases at J, with 6 bases between the two ends. The length of the CDR3 is 11 residues. CDR3 nucleotides: TGTGCCAGCAGCTTGGACTTGAAGCAGTTCTTC. Protein product: CASSLDLKQFF.

This clone was detected a few times. V usage is TRBV6-2 or TRBV6-3 and J usage is TRBJ2-7; D might be TRBD2 (5 bases). Germline CDR1 MNHEY, CDR2 SVGEGT. CDR3 size: 16 residues. V was cut by 2 bases and J by 3 bases, with 17 bases left in between. The CDR3, as DNA: TGTGCCAGCAGTTACGGTAATGTAGCGCAGAACTACGAGCAGTACTTC. Translating it yields CASSYGNVAQNYEQYF.

This rearrangement joins TRBV7-3 to TRBJ2-5; TRBD1 matches 10 bases. Trimming cost V 2 bases and J 7 bases; bases outside gene matches: 13. The CDR3 is 17 residues long. Germline CDR1 is SGHTA and CDR2 is FQGTGA. The CDR3 loop is CASSLSLGQGDKGTQYF. The DNA of the CDR3 is TGTGCCAGCAGCTTATCGCTAGGACAGGGGGATAAGGGGACCCAGTACTTC.

This chain links TRBV24-1 with TRBJ1-1; a weak D match, TRBD1 (5 bases). This CDR3 comprises 13 residues. CDR1 KGHDR and CDR2 SFDVKD come from the germline V gene. Trimming removed 5 bases at V and 13 bases at J, with 19 bases between. The CDR3 DNA sequence: TGTGCCACCAGTGTGGGGGGTGGCAGAGGGTGTTTCTTT. Its protein product is CATSVGGGRGCFF.

The V call is TRBV12-2, the J call TRBJ2-3; TRBD2, the table's D call, lacks a check against the DNA. TRBV12-2 is recorded as a pseudogene. CDR3 length: 17 amino acids. This chain's CDR3 is CASHFRDGLLLDSTQYF. Written as DNA, the CDR3 is TGTGCAAGTCACTTCCGGGACGGACTACTTCTGGACTCAACGCAGTATTTT.

This rearrangement joins TRBV5-6 to TRBJ2-5; 8 nucleotides match TRBD1. Germline V gene data show CDR1 as SGHDT and CDR2 as YYEEEE. The CDR3 loop spans 15 amino acids. Unmatched junction bases numbered 11, after V lost 4 bases and J lost 6 bases. The CDR3 bases are TGTGCCAGCAGCGGACAGGGTTGGGGCCGGAAGACCCAGTACTTC. The encoded protein is CASSGQGWGRKTQYF.

The genes are TRBV7-2 and TRBJ1-2; 7 bases match TRBD1. J was trimmed by 5 bases and V by 2 bases; bases with no gene match: 8. This CDR3 spans 15 amino acids. Per the germline V gene, CDR1 is SGHTA and CDR2 is FQGNSA. This CDR3 reads CASSLTHRGPYGYTF. Written as DNA, the CDR3 is TGTGCCAGCAGCTTAACTCACAGGGGCCCTTATGGCTACACCTTC.

This clone showed up just once. The J gene is TRBJ1-4, the V gene TRBV28; D ambiguous. Germline values: CDR1 MDHEN, CDR2 SYDVKM. V lost 3 bases to trimming and J lost 3 bases, with 8 bases between them. This CDR3 region has 14 residues. Here the CDR3 DNA reads TGTGCCAGCAGTTTTAGTGGGCCTAATGAAAAACTGTTTTTT. Translating it yields CASSFSGPNEKLFF.

The chain recombines TRBV19 with TRBJ1-2; D is ambiguous. Trimming cost V 5 bases and J 8 bases, with 21 bases left between them. This CDR3 comprises 15 residues. Germline V gives CDR1 LNHDA, CDR2 SQIVND (reference sequence). The CDR3: CASSRNDKAAGGYTF. In nucleotides, the CDR3 is TGTGCCAGTAGTCGAAACGATAAGGCTGCGGGGGGCTACACCTTC.

The rearrangement links TRBV7-2 to TRBJ2-7, with D perhaps matching TRBD1 (6 bases). CDR1 and CDR2 from the germline V gene are SGHTA and FQGNSA. Trimming stripped 7 bases from V and 6 bases from J, with 19 bases between. The CDR3 runs 14 residues. The CDR3 reads CASNEEQGRGEQYF. CDR3 bases: TGTGCCAGCAACGAGGAGCAGGGCAGGGGCGAGCAGTACTTC. The variable domain in full, with the rest retrieved from reference TRBV7-2 and TRBJ2-7, is GAGVSQSPSNKVTEKGKDVELRCDPISGHTALYWYRQSLGQGLEFLIYFQGNSAPDKSGLPSDRFSAERTGGSVSTLTIQRTQQEDSAVYLCASNEEQGRGEQYFGPGTRLTVT.

This chain uses TRBV5-1 with TRBJ2-3, with unresolved D. The CDR3 totals 13 residues. V was cut by 4 bases and J by 1 base, with 7 bases left in between. CDR1 SGHRS and CDR2 YFSETQ come from the germline V gene. CDR3 region: CASSPGGTDTQYF. CDR3 bases: TGCGCCAGCAGCCCTGGAGGCACAGATACGCAGTATTTT.

J is TRBJ2-7 and V is TRBV27, with D possibly matching TRBD1 (5 bases). The CDR3 consists of 13 residues. Per the germline V gene, CDR1 is MNHEY and CDR2 is SMNVEV (reference sequence). The V gene lost 0 bases and the J gene lost 8 bases, with 11 bases spanning the gap. CDR3: CASSLSPQAQQYF. Here the CDR3 DNA reads TGTGCCAGCAGTTTATCTCCACAGGCTCAGCAGTACTTC.

V gene TRBV3-1 (or the pseudogene TRBV3-2) combines with J gene TRBJ1-6, with D perhaps TRBD1 (5 bases). Between the trimmed V and J ends, which lost 2 bases and 13 bases, there was a span of 18 bases. Germline values: CDR1 LGHDT, CDR2 YNNKEL (reference sequence). There are 15 residues in the CDR3. As DNA, the CDR3 is TGTGCCAGCAGCCAAAAACGGCCCCTTGGGGGGCCCCTCCACTTT. Protein product: CASSQKRPLGGPLHF.

The chain joins TRBV7-6 to TRBJ1-4, with 7 nucleotides matching TRBD1. This CDR3 spans 17 amino acids. Germline V CDR1 and CDR2: SGHVS, FNYEAQ. V was clipped by 4 bases and J by 5 bases; unmatched bases: 13. The CDR3 protein is CASSSSFRGRGNEKLFF. CDR3 DNA: TGTGCCAGCAGCTCCAGCTTCAGGGGCAGGGGGAATGAAAAACTGTTTTTT.

This chain joins TRBV6-5 and TRBJ1-6; 7 bases are a match to TRBD1. Germline assignment: CDR1 MNHEY and CDR2 SVGAGI. This CDR3 is built from 15 residues. V shed 2 bases and J 9 bases; nucleotides not matched to a gene: 7. The CDR3 sequence: CASSYEGQTSSPLHF. CDR3 in DNA: TGTGCCAGCAGTTACGAGGGACAGACGTCTTCACCCCTCCACTTT.

This clone was counted once. The V call is TRBV7-9, the J call TRBJ1-4; maybe TRBD1 (5 bases). The CDR3 is 16 amino acids. Per the germline V gene, CDR1 is SEHNR and CDR2 is FQNEAQ (reference sequence). Between the trimmed V and J ends, which lost 5 bases and 3 bases, there was a span of 16 bases. This CDR3 reads CASSAWGGGANEKLFF. Written as DNA, the CDR3 is TGTGCCAGCAGCGCCTGGGGGGGAGGAGCTAATGAAAAACTGTTTTTT.

This chain joins TRBV24-1 and TRBJ1-1, with TRBD1 matching over 7 bases. J lost 0 bases, V lost 8 bases, and 5 bases had no gene match. This CDR3 contains 14 residues. Germline assignment: CDR1 KGHDR and CDR2 SFDVKD. The CDR3 DNA sequence: TGTGCCACCACATCAGGGGGGATGAACACTGAAGCTTTCTTT. It translates to CATTSGGMNTEAFF.

This sequence joins TRBV19 and TRBJ1-5; 9 positions match TRBD1. V trimming: 0 bases; J trimming: 6 bases; junction bases outside the gene matches: 9. Germline V gives CDR1 LNHDA, CDR2 SQIVND (reference sequence). This CDR3 has 17 residues. The CDR3 DNA reads as TGTGCCAGTAGTATAGACGCACAGGGGGCCTGGGGTCAGCCCCAGCATTTT. Its translation: CASSIDAQGAWGQPQHF.

The chain joins TRBV11-3 to TRBJ2-7, with 7 bases aligning to TRBD2. CDR3 length equals 20 residues. Germline CDR1 is SGHNT and CDR2 is YENEEA. The trim removed 0 bases at V and 2 bases at J, leaving 19 bases unmatched. CDR3 loop: CASSLEWPSLSSGQTYEQYF. CDR3 coding DNA: TGTGCCAGCAGCTTAGAGTGGCCCAGCCTGTCTAGCGGTCAAACCTACGAGCAGTACTTC.

Details on this clone: A junction end diverges from the germline sequence, so it may reflect a read error. This sequence joins TRBV5-6 and TRBJ1-5; 8 bases match TRBD1. This CDR3 comprises 13 residues. Germline V gene data show CDR1 as SGHDT and CDR2 as YYEEEE. The CDR3 DNA reads TGTGCCAGCAGCCCCGCCGCGGGACAGGTTGAGTATTTT. This codes for CASSPAAGQVEYF.